The 2 T cell receptor beta chains presented below share a single source sample, sequenced in a study of cytomegalovirus exposure and HLA in healthy donors. Measured with immunoSEQ multiplex PCR; TCRdb has only the in-frame clones, and not every one. The sample shows 90,000 to 130,000 clones, about 85% of them seen only once. The sample consisted of PBMCs. These receptors were taken from a woman between 18 and 29 years old in good health and CMV-seronegative.

The gene calls are TRBV7-6 and TRBJ1-2; 11 nucleotides match TRBD1. Germline V gene data show CDR1 as SGHVS and CDR2 as FNYEAQ. CDR3 length equals 15 residues. The trim removed 4 bases at V and 8 bases at J, leaving 9 bases unmatched. CDR3 in DNA: TGTGCCAGCAGCTCGGCCGGGACAGGGGGTGAGGGCTACACCTTC. Its translation: CASSSAGTGGEGYTF. Based on the CDR3 plus reference TRBV7-6 and TRBJ1-2, the full variable domain is GAGVSQSPRYKVTKRGQDVALRCDPISGHVSLYWYRQALGQGPEFLTYFNYEAQQDKSGLPNDRFSAERPEGSISTLTIQRTEQRDSAMYRCASSSAGTGGEGYTFGSGTRLTVV.

The rearrangement joins TRBV28 to TRBJ1-5; D ambiguous. This CDR3 has 14 amino acids. The germline CDR1 and CDR2 sequences are MDHEN and SYDVKM. V was trimmed by 1 base and J by 3 bases, leaving 7 bases between them. The CDR3 bases are TGTGCCAGCAGTTTATCTAGATACAATCAGCCCCAGCATTTT. Translation gives CASSLSRYNQPQHF. The variable domain in full, completed from reference TRBV28 and TRBJ1-5, reads DVKVTQSSRYLVKRTGEKVFLECVQDMDHENMFWYRQDPGLGLRLIYFSYDVKMKEKGDIPEGYSVSREKKERFSLILESASTNQTSMYLCASSLSRYNQPQHFGDGTRLSIL.